This T cell receptor beta chain is drawn from a study of post-analysis software for immune sequencing data. As regards this clonotype: Its antigen is unknown.

Findings and caveats of the study: Roughly 5 TRBV segments, including TRBV5-6, TRBV5-1 and TRBV20-1, were more frequent in patients than controls.

Tagging with unique molecular identifiers was a feature of the TCR beta cDNA libraries. TCRdb recomputed calls from the PCR reads with MiXCR, one row per CDR3 protein. Of around 200,000 distinct CDR3 sequences in the sample, approximately 29% were seen once. The V segment lost 4 bases and the J segment 0 bases; nucleotides outside the gene matches: 8. Per germline, CDR1 MDHEN and CDR2 SYDVKM. This CDR3 region has 17 residues. The TCR originated in a girl between 2 and 17 years old with multiple sclerosis. This chain uses TRBV28 with TRBJ2-1, with 8 bases fitting TRBD2. The sequencing input was blood. The CDR3 DNA reads TGTGCCAGCAGTTCAAGGAAGCGGGGGAGCTCCTACAATGAGCAGTTCTTC. The encoded protein is CASSSRKRGSSYNEQFF.